Listed here is a single T cell receptor (beta chain). What it binds is not known. This sample was taken from a study of identical twins. Trimming took 7 bases from V and 8 from J; bases not matched to a gene: 6. The germline CDR1 and CDR2 sequences are SQVTM and ANQGSEA. The CDR3 spans 12 residues. Study-level findings and limits: The study based its conclusions on cross-sectional statistical analysis and did not follow the same donors.

Via MiXCR, TCRdb re-called the 5' RACE reads, giving one row per CDR3 protein. The sample shows some 760,000 distinct CDR3 sequences, 15% to 20% of them seen only once. These data were also filed under a second study, of T cells expressing NK-cell markers. Per that study: There were four donors in whom these clonotypes also led the CD3+CD56-NKG2C+ fraction.

The TCR originated in a woman younger than 30 in good health. The V and J genes are TRBV29-1 and TRBJ1-2, with 11 bases matching TRBD1. What was sequenced was PBMCs. CDR3 DNA: TGCAGCGCCGGACAGGGGGCGCGCGGCTACACCTTC. Amino acid sequence: CSAGQGARGYTF.